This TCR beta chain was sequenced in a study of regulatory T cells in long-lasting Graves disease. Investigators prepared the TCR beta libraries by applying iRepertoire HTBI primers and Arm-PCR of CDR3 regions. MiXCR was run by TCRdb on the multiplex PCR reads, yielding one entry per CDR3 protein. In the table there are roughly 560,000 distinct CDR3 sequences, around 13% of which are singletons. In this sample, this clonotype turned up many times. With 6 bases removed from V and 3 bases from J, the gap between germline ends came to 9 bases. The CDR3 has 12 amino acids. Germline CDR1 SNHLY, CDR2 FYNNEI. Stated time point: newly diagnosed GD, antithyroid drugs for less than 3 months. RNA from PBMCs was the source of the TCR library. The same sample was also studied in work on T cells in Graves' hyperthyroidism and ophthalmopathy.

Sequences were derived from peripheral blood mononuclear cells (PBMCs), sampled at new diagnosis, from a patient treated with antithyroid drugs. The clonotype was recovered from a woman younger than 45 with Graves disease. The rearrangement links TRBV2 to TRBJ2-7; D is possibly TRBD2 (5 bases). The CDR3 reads CASSRTSYEQYF. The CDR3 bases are TGTGCCAGCAGCCGTACTAGCTACGAGCAGTACTTC.